Detailed here is one TCR beta chain. Germline-derived CDR1 and CDR2 are MNHEY and SVGAGI. This CDR3 is built from 13 residues. V shed 4 bases and J shed 3 bases, with 9 bases lying between them. This sample is part of a study of blood T cell repertoires in COVID-19. Study information: Nucleic acid was either cDNA or gDNA, and it came from T cells, B-cell-depleted T cells, or PBMCs.

TCRdb's copy holds only in-frame clones and misses some; the assay was immunoSEQ multiplex PCR. Among 200,000 to 250,000 clones listed, approximately 83% were seen once. V usage is TRBV6-5 and J usage is TRBJ1-2; possible D gene TRBD1, 6 bases. The sample taken for sequencing was peripheral blood. This clonotype was sampled from a woman aged 25 to 39 with COVID-19, enrolled during active disease. In DNA form, the CDR3 reads TGTGCCAGCAGTTTTAGGACAGACTATGGCTACACCTTC. As protein: CASSFRTDYGYTF.